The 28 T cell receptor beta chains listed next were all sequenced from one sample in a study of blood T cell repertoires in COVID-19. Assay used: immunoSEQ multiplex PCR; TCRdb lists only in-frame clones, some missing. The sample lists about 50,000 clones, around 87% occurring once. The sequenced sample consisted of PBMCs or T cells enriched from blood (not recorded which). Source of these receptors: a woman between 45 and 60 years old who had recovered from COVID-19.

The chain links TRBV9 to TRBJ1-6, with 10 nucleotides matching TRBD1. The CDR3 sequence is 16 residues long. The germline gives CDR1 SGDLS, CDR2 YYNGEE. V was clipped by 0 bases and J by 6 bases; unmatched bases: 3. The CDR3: CASSVEGTGVNSPLHF. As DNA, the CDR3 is TGTGCCAGCAGCGTAGAAGGGACAGGGGTTAATTCACCCCTCCACTTT.

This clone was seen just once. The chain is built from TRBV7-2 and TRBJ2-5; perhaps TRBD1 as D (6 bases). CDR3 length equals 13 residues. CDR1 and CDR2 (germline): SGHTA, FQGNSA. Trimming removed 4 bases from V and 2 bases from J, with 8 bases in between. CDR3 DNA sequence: TGTGCCAGCAGCTCAGGACAGCAAGAGACCCAGTACTTC. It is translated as CASSSGQQETQYF.

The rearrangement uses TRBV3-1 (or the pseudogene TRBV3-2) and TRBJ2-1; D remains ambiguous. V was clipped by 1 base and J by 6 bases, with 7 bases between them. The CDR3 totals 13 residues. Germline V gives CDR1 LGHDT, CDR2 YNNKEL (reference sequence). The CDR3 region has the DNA TGTGCCAGCAGCCAAGGATGGAGCAATGAGCAGTTCTTC. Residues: CASSQGWSNEQFF.

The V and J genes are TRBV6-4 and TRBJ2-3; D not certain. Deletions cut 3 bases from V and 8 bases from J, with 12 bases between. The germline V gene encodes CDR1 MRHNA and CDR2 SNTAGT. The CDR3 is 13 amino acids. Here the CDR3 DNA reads TGTGCCAGCAGTGAAGACTTCGGCGCTACGCAGTATTTT. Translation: CASSEDFGATQYF.

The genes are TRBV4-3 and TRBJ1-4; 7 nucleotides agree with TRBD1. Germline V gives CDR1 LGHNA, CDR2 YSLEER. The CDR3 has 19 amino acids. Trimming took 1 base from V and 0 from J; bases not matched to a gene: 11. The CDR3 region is CASSQALNRGLATNEKLFF. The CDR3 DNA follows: TGCGCCAGCAGCCAAGCGTTAAACAGGGGCCTTGCAACTAATGAAAAACTGTTTTTT.

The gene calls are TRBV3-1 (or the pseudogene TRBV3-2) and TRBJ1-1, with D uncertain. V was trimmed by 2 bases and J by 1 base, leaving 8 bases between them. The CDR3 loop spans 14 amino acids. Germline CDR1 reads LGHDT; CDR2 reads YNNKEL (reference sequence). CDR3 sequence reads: CASSQPGSNTEAFF. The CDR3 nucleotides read TGTGCCAGCAGCCAACCAGGATCGAACACTGAAGCTTTCTTT.

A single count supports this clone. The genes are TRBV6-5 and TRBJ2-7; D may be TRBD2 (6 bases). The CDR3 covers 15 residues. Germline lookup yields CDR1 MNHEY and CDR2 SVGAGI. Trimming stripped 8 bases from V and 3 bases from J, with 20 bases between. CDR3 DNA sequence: TGTGCCAGCCTCTTAAGGACTGGGGGGAACTACGAGCAGTACTTC. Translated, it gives CASLLRTGGNYEQYF.

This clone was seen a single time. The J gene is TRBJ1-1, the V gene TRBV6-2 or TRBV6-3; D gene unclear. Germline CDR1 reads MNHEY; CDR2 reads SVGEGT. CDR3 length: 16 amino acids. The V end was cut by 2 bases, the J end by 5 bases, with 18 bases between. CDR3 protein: CASSYPWAGALTEAFF. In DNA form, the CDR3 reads TGTGCCAGCAGTTACCCCTGGGCAGGCGCCCTTACTGAAGCTTTCTTT.

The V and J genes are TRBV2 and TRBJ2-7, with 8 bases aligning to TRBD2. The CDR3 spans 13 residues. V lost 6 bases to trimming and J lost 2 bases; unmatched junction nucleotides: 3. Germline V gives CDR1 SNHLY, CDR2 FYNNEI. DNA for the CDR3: TGTGCCAGCAGGGGGACTAGGGCCTACGAGCAGTACTTC. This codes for CASRGTRAYEQYF.

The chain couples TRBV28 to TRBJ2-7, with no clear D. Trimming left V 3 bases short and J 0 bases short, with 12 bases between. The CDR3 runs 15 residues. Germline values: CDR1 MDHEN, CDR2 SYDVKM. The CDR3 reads CASSFAGLHSYEQYF. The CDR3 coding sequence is TGTGCCAGCAGTTTCGCAGGCTTACACTCCTACGAGCAGTACTTC.

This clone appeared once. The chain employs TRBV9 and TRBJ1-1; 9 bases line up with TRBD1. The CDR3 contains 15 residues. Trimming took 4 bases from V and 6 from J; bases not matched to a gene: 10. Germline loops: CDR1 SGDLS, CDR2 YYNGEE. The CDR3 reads CASSLSPGQGSEAFF. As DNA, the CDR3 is TGTGCCAGCAGCCTAAGCCCGGGACAGGGTTCTGAAGCTTTCTTT.

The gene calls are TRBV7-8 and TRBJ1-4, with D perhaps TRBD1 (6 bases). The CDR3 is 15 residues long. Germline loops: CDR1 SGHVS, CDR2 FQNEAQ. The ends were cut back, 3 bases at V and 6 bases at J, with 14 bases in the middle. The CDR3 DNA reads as TGTGCCAGCAGCTTCGCGAGACAGGCGGATGAAAAACTGTTTTTT. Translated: CASSFARQADEKLFF.

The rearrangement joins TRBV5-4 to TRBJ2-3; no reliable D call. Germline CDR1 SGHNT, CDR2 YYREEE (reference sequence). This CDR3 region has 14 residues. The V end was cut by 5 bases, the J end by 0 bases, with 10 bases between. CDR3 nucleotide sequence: TGTGCCAGCAGGGTGAGCCCTAGCACAGATACGCAGTATTTT. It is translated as CASRVSPSTDTQYF.

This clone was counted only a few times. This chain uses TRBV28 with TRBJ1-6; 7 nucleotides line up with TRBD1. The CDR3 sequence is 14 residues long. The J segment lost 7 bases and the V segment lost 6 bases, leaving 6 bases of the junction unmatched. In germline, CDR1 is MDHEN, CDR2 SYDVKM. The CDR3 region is CASRLTRGNSPLHF. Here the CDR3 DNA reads TGTGCCAGCAGACTAACCAGGGGGAATTCACCCCTCCACTTT.

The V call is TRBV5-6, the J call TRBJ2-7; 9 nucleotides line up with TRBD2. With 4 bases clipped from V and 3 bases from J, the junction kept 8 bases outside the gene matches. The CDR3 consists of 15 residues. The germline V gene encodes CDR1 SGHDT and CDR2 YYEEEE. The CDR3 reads CASSMKAGGFYEQYF. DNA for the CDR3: TGTGCCAGCAGCATGAAAGCGGGGGGATTCTACGAGCAGTACTTC.

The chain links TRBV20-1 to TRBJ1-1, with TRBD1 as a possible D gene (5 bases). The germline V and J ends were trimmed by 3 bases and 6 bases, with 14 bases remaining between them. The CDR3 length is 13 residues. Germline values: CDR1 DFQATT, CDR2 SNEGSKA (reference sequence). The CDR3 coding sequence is TGCAGTGCTAGTCGCCCAGGGCTCGCTGAAGCTTTCTTT. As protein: CSASRPGLAEAFF.

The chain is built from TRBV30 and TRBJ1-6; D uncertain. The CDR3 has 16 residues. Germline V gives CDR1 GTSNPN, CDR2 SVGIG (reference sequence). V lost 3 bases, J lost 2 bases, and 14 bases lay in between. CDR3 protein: CAWSAAVVPYNSPLHF. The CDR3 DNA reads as TGTGCCTGGAGCGCCGCCGTAGTCCCCTATAATTCACCCCTCCACTTT. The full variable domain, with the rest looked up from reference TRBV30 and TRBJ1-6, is SQTIHQWPATLVQPVGSPLSLECTVEGTSNPNLYWYRQAAGRGLQLLFYSVGIGQISSEVPQNLSASRPQDRQFILSSKKLLLSDSGFYLCAWSAAVVPYNSPLHFGNGTRLTVT.

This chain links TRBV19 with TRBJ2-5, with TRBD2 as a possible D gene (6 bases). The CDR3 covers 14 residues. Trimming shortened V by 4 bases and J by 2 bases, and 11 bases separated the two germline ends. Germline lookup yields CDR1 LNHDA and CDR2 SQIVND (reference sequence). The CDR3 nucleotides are TGTGCCAGTAGTAATTGGCGGGAACAAGAGACCCAGTACTTC. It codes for CASSNWREQETQYF.

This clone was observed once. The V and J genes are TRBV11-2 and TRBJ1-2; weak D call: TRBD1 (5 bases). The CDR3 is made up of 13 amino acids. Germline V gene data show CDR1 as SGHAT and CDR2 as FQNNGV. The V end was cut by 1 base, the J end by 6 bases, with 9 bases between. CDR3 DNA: TGTGCCAGCAGCTTAGCTACAGGCAATGGCTACACCTTC. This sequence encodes CASSLATGNGYTF.

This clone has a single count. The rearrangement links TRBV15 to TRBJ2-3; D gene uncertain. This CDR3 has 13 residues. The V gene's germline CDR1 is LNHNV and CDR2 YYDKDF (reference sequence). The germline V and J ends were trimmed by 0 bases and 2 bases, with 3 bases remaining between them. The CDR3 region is CATSRDLTDTQYF. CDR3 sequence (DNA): TGTGCCACCAGCAGAGATCTCACAGATACGCAGTATTTT.

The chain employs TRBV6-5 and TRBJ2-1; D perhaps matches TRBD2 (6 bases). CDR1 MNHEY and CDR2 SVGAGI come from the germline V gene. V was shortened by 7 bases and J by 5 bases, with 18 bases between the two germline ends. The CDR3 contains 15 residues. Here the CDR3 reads CASTLGGARNNEQFF. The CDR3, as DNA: TGTGCCAGCACCTTGGGCGGGGCTCGAAACAATGAGCAGTTCTTC.

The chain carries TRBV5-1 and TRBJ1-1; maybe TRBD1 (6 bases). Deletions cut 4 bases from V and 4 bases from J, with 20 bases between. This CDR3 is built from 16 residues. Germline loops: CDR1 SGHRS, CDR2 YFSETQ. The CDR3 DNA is TGCGCCAGCAGCCAGAGTTCACAGGGTGGAGGCACTGAAGCTTTCTTT. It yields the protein CASSQSSQGGGTEAFF.

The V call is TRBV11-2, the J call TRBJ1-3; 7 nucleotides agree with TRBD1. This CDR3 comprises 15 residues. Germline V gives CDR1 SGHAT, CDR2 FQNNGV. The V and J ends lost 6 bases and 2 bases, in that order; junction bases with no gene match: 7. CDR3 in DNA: TGTGCCAGCAGTCGTTCAGGGGGAACTGGAAACACCATATATTTT. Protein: CASSRSGGTGNTIYF. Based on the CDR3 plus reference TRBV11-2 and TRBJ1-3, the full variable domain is EAGVAQSPRYKIIEKRQSVAFWCNPISGHATLYWYQQILGQGPKLLIQFQNNGVVDDSQLPKDRFSAERLKGVDSTLKIQPAKLEDSAVYLCASSRSGGTGNTIYFGEGSWLTVV.

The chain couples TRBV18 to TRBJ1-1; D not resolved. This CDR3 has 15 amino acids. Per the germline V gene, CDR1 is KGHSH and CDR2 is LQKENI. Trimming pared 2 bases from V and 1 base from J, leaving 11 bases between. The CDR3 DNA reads TGTGCCAGCTCACCAAACTTTTGGGCGAACACTGAAGCTTTCTTT. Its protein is CASSPNFWANTEAFF. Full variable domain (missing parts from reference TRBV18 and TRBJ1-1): NAGVMQNPRHLVRRRGQEARLRCSPMKGHSHVYWYRQLPEEGLKFMVYLQKENIIDESGMPKERFSAEFPKEGPSILRIQQVVRGDSAAYFCASSPNFWANTEAFFGQGTRLTVV.

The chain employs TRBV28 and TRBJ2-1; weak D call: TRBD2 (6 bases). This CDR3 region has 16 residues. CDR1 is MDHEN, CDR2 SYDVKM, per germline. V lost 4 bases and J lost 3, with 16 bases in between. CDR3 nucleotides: TGTGCCAGCAGTTCCTGGGGGACTGCTCTCTACAATGAGCAGTTCTTC. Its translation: CASSSWGTALYNEQFF.

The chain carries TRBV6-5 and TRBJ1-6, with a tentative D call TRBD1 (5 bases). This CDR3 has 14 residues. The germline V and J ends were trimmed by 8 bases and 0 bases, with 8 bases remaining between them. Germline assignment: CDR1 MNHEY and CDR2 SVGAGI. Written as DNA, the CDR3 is TGTGCCAGCTTAGACAGCTCCTATAATTCACCCCTCCACTTT. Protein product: CASLDSSYNSPLHF.

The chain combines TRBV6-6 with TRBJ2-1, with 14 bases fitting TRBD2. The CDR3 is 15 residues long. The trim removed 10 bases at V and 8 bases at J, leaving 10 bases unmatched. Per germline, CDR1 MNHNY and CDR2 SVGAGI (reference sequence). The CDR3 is CATHKTSGRGDEQFF. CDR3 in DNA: TGTGCCACCCATAAGACTAGCGGGAGGGGCGATGAGCAGTTCTTC.

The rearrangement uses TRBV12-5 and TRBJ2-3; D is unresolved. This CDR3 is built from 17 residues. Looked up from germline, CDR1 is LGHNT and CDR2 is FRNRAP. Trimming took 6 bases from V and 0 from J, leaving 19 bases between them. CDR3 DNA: TGTGCTAGTGGCCCCATCCAGAGGCGCGTCAGCACAGATACGCAGTATTTT. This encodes CASGPIQRRVSTDTQYF. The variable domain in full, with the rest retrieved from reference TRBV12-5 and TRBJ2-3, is DARVTQTPRHKVTEMGQEVTMRCQPILGHNTVFWYRQTMMQGLELLAYFRNRAPLDDSGMPKDRFSAEMPDATLATLKIQPSEPRDSAVYFCASGPIQRRVSTDTQYFGPGTRLTVL.